Listed here are 27 T cell receptor beta chains from one sample, sequenced in a study of shared clonotypes between healthy human individuals. The naive CD8 fraction comprised CD45RO-negative cells positively selected for CCR7 and excluded terminally differentiated effector memory CD45RA+ cells. Clones were read by immunoSEQ multiplex PCR, and TCRdb kept only the in-frame ones, dropping some. The sample contains about 1,900,000 clones, about 95% of which appear only once. The sample taken for sequencing was naive CD8+ T cells sorted from blood. All receptors come from a man between 18 and 35 years old in good health.

This chain links TRBV18 with TRBJ2-5; TRBD1 matches at 10 bases. Germline V gene lookup returns CDR1 KGHSH and CDR2 LQKENI. This CDR3 is built from 17 residues. Trimming at V came to 1 base and at J to 3 bases, leaving 8 bases not matched to a gene. This CDR3 is CASSPQRGTGVEETQYF. CDR3 DNA: TGTGCCAGCTCACCACAGAGAGGGACAGGGGTAGAAGAGACCCAGTACTTC.

In its sample, this clone was seen once. The rearrangement links TRBV7-2 to TRBJ1-3, with no clear D. Trimming shortened V by 3 bases and J by 0 bases, and 15 bases separated the two germline ends. This CDR3 contains 17 residues. Germline assignment: CDR1 SGHTA and CDR2 FQGNSA. CDR3 region: CASSLLFGYSSGNTIYF. The CDR3 DNA follows: TGTGCCAGCAGCTTGTTATTTGGGTACAGCTCTGGAAACACCATATATTTT.

A word on this clone: The germline gene is not matched at one end of the junction; a read error may be the cause. The rearrangement joins TRBV6-4 to TRBJ2-7; unclear D gene. In germline, CDR1 is MRHNA, CDR2 SNTAGT. The CDR3 is 9 amino acids. The CDR3 sequence: CRKTKEQYF. CDR3 bases: TGCCGAAAGACAAAGGAGCAGTACTTC.

For the CDR3, the DNA is TGCGCCAGCAGCCAAGTGGGGATAGGGGGAGAGACCCAGTACTTC. It codes for CASSQVGIGGETQYF. V usage is TRBV4-1 and J usage is TRBJ2-5, with D perhaps matching TRBD1 (6 bases). The CDR3 loop spans 15 amino acids. V lost 1 base and J lost 4, with 13 bases in between. Germline CDR1 is MGHRA and CDR2 is YSYEKL.

This chain uses TRBV7-2 with TRBJ2-1, with 10 nucleotides matching TRBD2. Losses at the gene ends were 2 bases for V and 6 bases for J; bases not matched to a gene: 4. Germline CDR1 reads SGHTA; CDR2 reads FQGNSA. The CDR3 contains 15 residues. The CDR3 nucleotides read TGTGCCAGCAGCTTATTAGCGGGGGGCTTCAATGAGCAGTTCTTC. Protein: CASSLLAGGFNEQFF.

The J gene is TRBJ2-4, the V gene TRBV2; possible D gene TRBD1, 5 bases. Trimming pared 4 bases from V and 6 bases from J, leaving 13 bases between. This CDR3 region has 14 residues. Per the germline V gene, CDR1 is SNHLY and CDR2 is FYNNEI. The CDR3 DNA reads as TGTGCCAGCAGTGTGGGCAGGGTGGGAAACATTCAGTACTTC. It encodes CASSVGRVGNIQYF.

J is TRBJ2-2 and V is TRBV9, with TRBD2 identical over 7 bases. Germline CDR1 reads SGDLS; CDR2 reads YYNGEE. With V trimmed by 4 bases and J by 3 bases, 9 bases remained unmatched. The CDR3 consists of 16 residues. The chain's CDR3 is CASSPTVAGYTGELFF. CDR3 sequence (DNA): TGTGCCAGCAGCCCGACGGTAGCGGGTTACACCGGGGAGCTGTTTTTT.

V is TRBV6-6 and J is TRBJ2-5; 7 nucleotides line up with TRBD1. Germline CDR1 reads MNHNY; CDR2 reads SVGAGI (reference sequence). This CDR3 has 16 residues. V was clipped by 0 bases and J by 2 bases; unmatched bases: 6. The CDR3 coding sequence is TGTGCCAGCAGTTACTCGGGGACAGAGATTCAAGAGACCCAGTACTTC. This sequence encodes CASSYSGTEIQETQYF.

The CDR3 DNA reads TGCGCCAGCAGCCAAAAAGGTATAGCGGGAGGGCCCTACAATGAGCAGTTCTTC. It translates to CASSQKGIAGGPYNEQFF. The chain recombines TRBV4-1 with TRBJ2-1; TRBD2 matches 11 bases. CDR1 and CDR2 from the germline V gene are MGHRA and YSYEKL. This CDR3 is 18 amino acids long. V gave up 2 bases and J gave up 2 bases; unmatched junction bases: 8.

The chain carries TRBV4-3 and TRBJ1-2; possible D gene TRBD1, 6 bases. CDR1 is LGHNA and CDR2 is YSLEER in the germline V gene. The CDR3 consists of 14 residues. The V and J ends lost 1 base and 3 bases respectively, with 9 bases between them. The CDR3 protein is CASSQGQVDYGYTF. In DNA form, the CDR3 reads TGCGCCAGCAGCCAAGGACAGGTAGACTATGGCTACACCTTC.

This chain links TRBV27 with TRBJ1-2; perhaps TRBD1 as D (5 bases). V was cut by 0 bases and J by 4 bases, with 15 bases left in between. This CDR3 spans 16 amino acids. CDR1 is MNHEY and CDR2 is SMNVEV in the germline V gene (reference sequence). The CDR3 nucleotides are TGTGCCAGCAGTTTATCGGGCAGGGCCCTAACCTATGGCTACACCTTC. Protein sequence: CASSLSGRALTYGYTF.

Notes on this clone: Other DNA sequences of this sample code for an identical CDR3. The V and J genes are TRBV4-3 and TRBJ2-7; 8 nucleotides agree with TRBD2. Germline CDR1 reads LGHNA; CDR2 reads YSLEER. CDR3 length equals 16 residues. The V segment lost 0 bases and the J segment 0 bases; nucleotides outside the gene matches: 4. The CDR3, as DNA: TGCGCCAGCAGCCAAGATTCGGGGGGGAGCTCCTACGAGCAGTACTTC. Its protein is CASSQDSGGSSYEQYF.

The chain has TRBV4-3 and TRBJ2-7, with 11 bases matching TRBD1. CDR3 size: 15 residues. Germline assignment: CDR1 LGHNA and CDR2 YSLEER. V lost 4 bases and J lost 5; bases outside the gene matches: 7. The CDR3 region is CASSPGTGGGDEQYF. In DNA form, the CDR3 reads TGCGCCAGCAGCCCGGGGACAGGGGGAGGGGACGAGCAGTACTTC.

This sequence joins TRBV6-5 and TRBJ2-3; perhaps TRBD2 as D (5 bases). Trimming removed 6 bases at V and 1 base at J, with 11 bases between. Germline V CDR1 and CDR2: MNHEY, SVGAGI. This CDR3 comprises 14 residues. The CDR3 protein is CASSPGVGTDTQYF. CDR3 DNA: TGTGCCAGCAGCCCCGGGGTTGGCACAGATACGCAGTATTTT.

This clone came up once. In DNA form, the CDR3 reads TGTGCTAGTGGTCCCCCCAACTGGGACATTCAGTACTTC. It is translated as CASGPPNWDIQYF. The V gene is TRBV12-5, the J gene TRBJ2-4; D is uncertain. In germline, CDR1 is LGHNT, CDR2 FRNRAP. V was pared by 5 bases and J by 8 bases, with 13 bases between. The CDR3 loop spans 13 amino acids.

For this clone: At the DNA level, this CDR3 is encoded by other sequences in the same sample as well. The rearrangement joins TRBV4-1 to TRBJ2-2; D is uncertain. Germline V lookup: CDR1 MGHRA, CDR2 YSYEKL. The CDR3 spans 13 residues. The ends were cut back, 2 bases at V and 1 base at J, with 2 bases in the middle. As DNA, the CDR3 is TGCGCCAGCAGCCAACGGAACACCGGGGAGCTGTTTTTT. This encodes CASSQRNTGELFF.

The CDR3 nucleotides are TGTGCCATCAGTGAGTCCGGGACTAGCCCCCTTCCAGATACGCAGTATTTT. Protein sequence: CAISESGTSPLPDTQYF. J is TRBJ2-3 and V is TRBV10-3; TRBD2 agrees at 9 bases. V lost 0 bases, J lost 4 bases, and 8 bases stayed unmatched. CDR3 size: 17 residues. Germline CDR1 reads ENHRY; CDR2 reads SYGVKD.

This chain uses TRBV4-1 with TRBJ2-2, with D possibly being TRBD1 (5 bases). CDR3 length: 16 residues. CDR1 is MGHRA and CDR2 is YSYEKL in the germline V gene. With 1 base removed from V and 0 bases from J, the gap between germline ends came to 9 bases. The CDR3 region is CASSQVSRANTGELFF. CDR3 DNA: TGCGCCAGCAGCCAAGTGTCCAGGGCGAACACCGGGGAGCTGTTTTTT.

Comments on this clone: Other DNA sequences in this sample translate to the same CDR3. The chain combines TRBV6-5 with TRBJ2-7, with TRBD1 matching over 7 bases. The J segment lost 3 bases and the V segment lost 5 bases, leaving 4 bases of the junction unmatched. The germline CDR1 and CDR2 sequences are MNHEY and SVGAGI. CDR3 length: 13 amino acids. The CDR3 loop is CASSPGQDYEQYF. CDR3 sequence (DNA): TGTGCCAGCAGTCCAGGACAGGACTACGAGCAGTACTTC.

Comment on this clone: Different DNA sequences within this sample yield the same CDR3. The gene calls are TRBV11-3 and TRBJ2-7, with D tentatively TRBD2 (6 bases). Trimming cost V 4 bases and J 1 base, with 8 bases left between them. CDR3 length equals 13 residues. Germline lookup yields CDR1 SGHNT and CDR2 YENEEA. Here the CDR3 DNA reads TGTGCCAGCAGCTCGGGACTTTCCTACGAGCAGTACTTC. This translates into CASSSGLSYEQYF.

V gene TRBV15 combines with J gene TRBJ1-3; D remains ambiguous. The CDR3 covers 17 residues. The germline V and J ends were trimmed by 0 bases and 1 base, with 13 bases remaining between them. Germline CDR1 and CDR2: LNHNV and YYDKDF (reference sequence). CDR3 residues: CATSRDGGMISGNTIYF. In nucleotides, the CDR3 is TGTGCCACCAGCAGAGATGGAGGGATGATTTCTGGAAACACCATATATTTT. Supplemented by reference TRBV15 and TRBJ1-3, the full variable domain reads DAMVIQNPRYQVTQFGKPVTLSCSQTLNHNVMYWYQQKSSQAPKLLFHYYDKDFNNEADTPDNFQSRRPNTSFCFLDIRSPGLGDTAMYLCATSRDGGMISGNTIYFGEGSWLTVV.

Worth noting for this clone: The same CDR3 also results from other DNA sequences found in this sample. The rearrangement joins TRBV28 to TRBJ2-3, with 11 nucleotides matching TRBD2. The germline gives CDR1 MDHEN, CDR2 SYDVKM. V dropped 2 bases and J dropped 4; count of bases not matched to a gene: 2. The length of the CDR3 is 15 residues. CDR3 protein: CASSLLAGGSDTQYF. In DNA form, the CDR3 reads TGTGCCAGCAGTTTACTAGCGGGGGGTTCAGATACGCAGTATTTT.

The chain carries TRBV4-3 and TRBJ2-2; TRBD1 matches at 8 bases. Looked up from germline, CDR1 is LGHNA and CDR2 is YSLEER. The CDR3 sequence is 19 residues long. J lost 0 bases, V lost 2 bases, and 11 bases had no gene match. The CDR3, as DNA: TGCGCCAGCAGCCAAAAGCGCGGACAGGGAATTACGAACACCGGGGAGCTGTTTTTT. It specifies CASSQKRGQGITNTGELFF.

On this clone: Relative to the germline gene, one junction end is altered; a read error may explain this. The chain links TRBV30 to TRBJ2-7; 12 bases match TRBD2. CDR1 is GTSNPN and CDR2 is SVGIG in the germline V gene (reference sequence). The CDR3 runs to 16 residues. In DNA, the CDR3 is TGTGCCTGGAGTGTTCTAGCGGGGGGGCCCTCCGACGAGCAGTACTTC. Its protein product is CAWSVLAGGPSDEQYF.

Note on this clone: Other DNA sequences of this sample code for an identical CDR3. The chain carries TRBV5-6 and TRBJ1-1, with TRBD1 matching 7 bases. With 3 bases clipped from V and 2 bases from J, the junction kept 4 bases outside the gene matches. This CDR3 is built from 14 residues. Germline CDR1 SGHDT, CDR2 YYEEEE. In nucleotides, the CDR3 is TGTGCCAGCAGCTGGGGGACAGCTAACACTGAAGCTTTCTTT. This translates into CASSWGTANTEAFF.

The chain links TRBV30 to TRBJ2-3; no clear D. Trimming cost V 0 bases and J 2 bases, with 9 bases left between them. CDR3 length: 14 amino acids. The germline CDR1 and CDR2 sequences are GTSNPN and SVGIG (reference sequence). The CDR3 loop reads CAWSVTFFTDTQYF. Here the CDR3 DNA reads TGTGCCTGGAGTGTTACCTTTTTCACAGATACGCAGTATTTT.

Details on this clone: Other nucleotide sequences in the sample specify the same CDR3. The chain has TRBV4-3 and TRBJ2-7; the D is unclear. CDR3 length: 13 amino acids. Germline V gives CDR1 LGHNA, CDR2 YSLEER. With 0 bases removed from V and 3 bases from J, the gap between germline ends came to 6 bases. CDR3 DNA sequence: TGCGCCAGCAGCCAAGATGTCGGCTACGAGCAGTACTTC. This codes for CASSQDVGYEQYF.